This T cell receptor beta chain comes out of a study of blood T cell repertoires in COVID-19. About the research overall: Sites in the United States, Italy and Spain provided acute and convalescent COVID-19 samples. In each case, the material was cDNA or gDNA derived from T cells, B-cell-depleted T cells, or PBMCs.

Enrolment of Seattle patients took place during active infection, and they were followed longitudinally. Methods used by the authors: Amplified reference gene primers provided the basis for estimating nucleated cell counts. Data came from immunoSEQ multiplex PCR; TCRdb stores just in-frame clones and leaves some out. D and trimming come from the DNA, and the V and J calls and clone size come from that table. The sample includes roughly 70,000 clones, approximately 90% seen only once; the top ten take 2.6%. After removal of 8 bases from V and 7 bases from J, the junction contained 1 base not matched to a gene. CDR1 and CDR2 from the germline V gene are MNHEY and SVGAGI. The length of the CDR3 is 12 residues.

J is TRBJ2-1 and V is TRBV6-5; 11 nucleotides align to TRBD1. Material for sequencing was peripheral blood. The origin of this receptor is a man aged 45-60 years with COVID-19, enrolled during active disease. CDR3 bases: TGTGCCAGCGGGGACAGGGGGAATGAGCAGTTCTTC. Translating gives CASGDRGNEQFF.